A selection of T cell receptor beta chains follows, all from one sample in a study of naive and memory T cell subsets. TCRdb reanalysed the UMI-ligation and nested PCR reads using MiXCR and keeps one entry per CDR3 protein. Of approximately 80,000 distinct CDR3 sequences listed, 9% to 9.5% are singletons. Specimen: naive CD8+ T cells from blood. These receptors originate from a human donor in good health. CDR3s include the opening cysteine and the closing phenylalanine or tryptophan. D genes are given only for firm matches. Only some rows state a clone size, as once, few, many or a class for expanded clones.

d_gene: TRBD2; abundance: few; j_gene: TRBJ2-1; v_gene: TRBV6-5; CDR3nt: TGTGCCAGCAGTCCCGGACTAGCGGGAAGCCCCTACAATGAGCAGTTCTTC; CDR3aa: CASSPGLAGSPYNEQFF
d_gene: TRBD2; abundance: NA; j_gene: TRBJ2-7; v_gene: TRBV14; CDR3nt: TGTGCCAGCAGCCAGGGCGGGAGGCACTACGAGCAGTACTTC; CDR3aa: CASSQGGRHYEQYF
d_gene: NA; abundance: few; j_gene: TRBJ2-1; v_gene: TRBV29-1; CDR3nt: TGCAGCGTCTGGGACAACCTTTACAATGAGCAGTTCTTC; CDR3aa: CSVWDNLYNEQFF
d_gene: TRBD1; abundance: NA; j_gene: TRBJ1-1; v_gene: TRBV2; CDR3nt: TGTGCCAGCAGTGGGGGGACAGGGGGCGCGGACACTGAAGCTTTCTTT; CDR3aa: CASSGGTGGADTEAFF
d_gene: TRBD2; abundance: NA; j_gene: TRBJ2-1; v_gene: TRBV4-1; CDR3nt: TGCGCCAGCAGCCCTAGCGGGAGAGGGCAGTTCTTC; CDR3aa: CASSPSGRGQFF
d_gene: NA; abundance: many; j_gene: TRBJ1-1; v_gene: TRBV29-1; CDR3nt: TGCAGCGTTGCAGTAAACACTGAAGCTTTCTTT; CDR3aa: CSVAVNTEAFF
d_gene: TRBD1; abundance: few; j_gene: TRBJ1-2; v_gene: TRBV29-1; CDR3nt: TGCAGCGATAGGGACAGTACTAACTATGGCTACACCTTC; CDR3aa: CSDRDSTNYGYTF
d_gene: NA; abundance: NA; j_gene: TRBJ1-1; v_gene: TRBV5-4; CDR3nt: TGTGCCAGCAGCACGGACGGGGGCGACGCTTTCTTT; CDR3aa: CASSTDGGDAFF
d_gene: NA; abundance: NA; j_gene: TRBJ1-1; v_gene: TRBV27; CDR3nt: TGTGCCAGCGGACCGACCGAATCCACCCGGAGTAACACTGAAGCTTTCTTT; CDR3aa: CASGPTESTRSNTEAFF
d_gene: NA; abundance: NA; j_gene: TRBJ1-5; v_gene: TRBV4-1; CDR3nt: TGCGCCAGCAGCCAAGCTTTTAAGGGGGTCATCAATCAGCCCCAGCATTTT; CDR3aa: CASSQAFKGVINQPQHF
d_gene: NA; abundance: many; j_gene: TRBJ1-5; v_gene: TRBV27; CDR3nt: TGTGCCAGCAGCAAAGGGGGGCTGGTGCCCCAGCATTTT; CDR3aa: CASSKGGLVPQHF
d_gene: NA; abundance: few; j_gene: TRBJ2-2; v_gene: TRBV24-1; CDR3nt: TGTGCCACCAGTGATTCGGGATACCGCACCGGGGAGCTGTTTTTT; CDR3aa: CATSDSGYRTGELFF
d_gene: NA; abundance: NA; j_gene: TRBJ2-1; v_gene: TRBV6-2/TRBV6-3; CDR3nt: TGTGCCAGCAGTTACGTGGGGGATGAGCAGTTCTTC; CDR3aa: CASSYVGDEQFF
d_gene: TRBD2; abundance: NA; j_gene: TRBJ2-1; v_gene: TRBV12-3/TRBV12-4; CDR3nt: TGTGCCAGCAGTTTCGCCGTCAGACTAGCCCGTAGCAATGAGCAGTTCTTC; CDR3aa: CASSFAVRLARSNEQFF
d_gene: TRBD1; abundance: few; j_gene: TRBJ1-1; v_gene: TRBV13; CDR3nt: TGTGCCAGCAGCCCGGGACAGGGTTACACTGAAGCTTTCTTT; CDR3aa: CASSPGQGYTEAFF
d_gene: NA; abundance: many; j_gene: TRBJ1-5; v_gene: TRBV5-6; CDR3nt: TGTGCCAGCAGCTTGACAGCGGATAGCAATCAGCCCCAGCATTTT; CDR3aa: CASSLTADSNQPQHF
d_gene: TRBD2; abundance: NA; j_gene: TRBJ2-1; v_gene: TRBV6-5; CDR3nt: TGTGCCAGCAGTACTAGCGGGAGTACCTACAATGAGCAGTTCTTC; CDR3aa: CASSTSGSTYNEQFF